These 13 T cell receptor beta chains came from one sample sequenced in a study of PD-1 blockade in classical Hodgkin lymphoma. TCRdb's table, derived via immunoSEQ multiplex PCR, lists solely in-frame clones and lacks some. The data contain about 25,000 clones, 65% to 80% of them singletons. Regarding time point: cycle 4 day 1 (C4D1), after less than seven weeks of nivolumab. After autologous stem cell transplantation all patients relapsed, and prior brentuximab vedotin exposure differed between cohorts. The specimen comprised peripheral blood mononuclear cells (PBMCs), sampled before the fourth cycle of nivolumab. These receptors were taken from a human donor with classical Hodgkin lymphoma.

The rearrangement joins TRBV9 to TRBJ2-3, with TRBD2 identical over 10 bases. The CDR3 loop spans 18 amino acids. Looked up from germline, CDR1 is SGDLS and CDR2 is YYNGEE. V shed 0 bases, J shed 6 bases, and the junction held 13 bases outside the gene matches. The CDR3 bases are TGTGCCAGCAGCGTAGCTACATCAAGCGGGGGGGCCAAGGATACGCAGTATTTT. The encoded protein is CASSVATSSGGAKDTQYF.

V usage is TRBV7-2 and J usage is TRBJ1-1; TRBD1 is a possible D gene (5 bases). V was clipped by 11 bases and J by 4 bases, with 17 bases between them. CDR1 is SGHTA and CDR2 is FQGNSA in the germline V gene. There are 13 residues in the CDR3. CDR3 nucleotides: TGTGCCGCCGGGGCCGGGGCGACCACTGAAGCTTTCTTT. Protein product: CAAGAGATTEAFF.

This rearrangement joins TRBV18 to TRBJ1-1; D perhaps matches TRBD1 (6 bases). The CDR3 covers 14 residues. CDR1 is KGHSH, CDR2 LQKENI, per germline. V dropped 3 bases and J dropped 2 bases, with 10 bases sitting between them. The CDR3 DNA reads TGTGCCAGCTCACCCTTGGACAGTAACACTGAAGCTTTCTTT. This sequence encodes CASSPLDSNTEAFF.

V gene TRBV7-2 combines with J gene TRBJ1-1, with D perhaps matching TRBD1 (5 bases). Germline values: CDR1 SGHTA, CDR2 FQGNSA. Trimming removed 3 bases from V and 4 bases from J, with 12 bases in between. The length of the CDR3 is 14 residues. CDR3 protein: CASSLRGLGTEAFF. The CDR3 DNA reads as TGTGCCAGCAGCTTGAGGGGTTTGGGCACTGAAGCTTTCTTT.

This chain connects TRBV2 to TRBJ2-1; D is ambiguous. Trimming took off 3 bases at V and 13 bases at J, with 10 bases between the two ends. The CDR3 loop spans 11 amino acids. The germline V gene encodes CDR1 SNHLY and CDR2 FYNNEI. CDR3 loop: CASSDYEGQFF. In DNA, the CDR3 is TGTGCCAGCAGTGACTACGAAGGACAGTTCTTC.

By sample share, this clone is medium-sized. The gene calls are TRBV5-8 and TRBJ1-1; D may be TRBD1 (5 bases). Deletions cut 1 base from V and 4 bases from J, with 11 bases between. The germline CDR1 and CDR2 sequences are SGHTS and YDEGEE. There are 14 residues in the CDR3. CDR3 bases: TGTGCCAGCAGCTTGAGGGGTTTGGGCACTGAAGCTTTCTTT. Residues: CASSLRGLGTEAFF.

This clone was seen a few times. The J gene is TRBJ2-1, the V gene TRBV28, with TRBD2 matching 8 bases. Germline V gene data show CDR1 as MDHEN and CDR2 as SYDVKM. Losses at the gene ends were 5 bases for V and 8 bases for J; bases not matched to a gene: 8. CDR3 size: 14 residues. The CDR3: CASSPGTSFDEQFF. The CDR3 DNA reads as TGTGCCAGCAGTCCGGGGACTAGTTTCGATGAGCAGTTCTTC.

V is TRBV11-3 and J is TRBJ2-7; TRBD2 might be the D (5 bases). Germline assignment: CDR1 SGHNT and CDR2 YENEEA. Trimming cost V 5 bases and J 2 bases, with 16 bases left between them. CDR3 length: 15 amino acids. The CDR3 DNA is TGTGCCAGCAGCCCTAACGGAGGCAGCACCTACGAGCAGTACTTC. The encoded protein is CASSPNGGSTYEQYF.

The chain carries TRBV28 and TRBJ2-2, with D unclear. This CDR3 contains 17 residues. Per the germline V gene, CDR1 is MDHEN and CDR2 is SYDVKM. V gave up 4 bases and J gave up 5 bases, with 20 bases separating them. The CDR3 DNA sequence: TGTGCCAGCAGTTCCCTGGACCGACGATTCATAACCGGGGAGCTGTTTTTT. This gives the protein CASSSLDRRFITGELFF.

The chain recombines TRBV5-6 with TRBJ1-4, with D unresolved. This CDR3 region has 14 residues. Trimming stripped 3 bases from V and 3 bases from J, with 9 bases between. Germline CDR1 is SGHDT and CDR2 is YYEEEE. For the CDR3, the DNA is TGTGCCAGCAGCTCGTACGGCTCTAATGAAAAACTGTTTTTT. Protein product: CASSSYGSNEKLFF.

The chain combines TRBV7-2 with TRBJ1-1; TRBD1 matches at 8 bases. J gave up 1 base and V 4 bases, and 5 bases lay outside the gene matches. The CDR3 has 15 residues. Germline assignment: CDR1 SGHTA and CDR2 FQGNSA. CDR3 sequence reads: CASSSKGTGNTEAFF. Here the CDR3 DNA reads TGTGCCAGCAGCTCAAAAGGGACAGGGAACACTGAAGCTTTCTTT.

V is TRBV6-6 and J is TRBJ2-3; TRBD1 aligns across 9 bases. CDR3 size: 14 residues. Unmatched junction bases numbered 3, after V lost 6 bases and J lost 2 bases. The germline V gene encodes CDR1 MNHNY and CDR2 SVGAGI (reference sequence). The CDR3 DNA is TGTGCCAGCAGCCGGGACAGGGCCACAGATACGCAGTATTTT. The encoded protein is CASSRDRATDTQYF.

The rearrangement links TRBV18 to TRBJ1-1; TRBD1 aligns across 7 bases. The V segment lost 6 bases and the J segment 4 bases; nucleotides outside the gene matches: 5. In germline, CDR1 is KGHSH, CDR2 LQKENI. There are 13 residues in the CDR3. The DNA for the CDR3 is TGTGCCAGCTCGTCGGACAGGAGCACTGAAGCTTTCTTT. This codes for CASSSDRSTEAFF. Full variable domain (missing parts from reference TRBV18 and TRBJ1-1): NAGVMQNPRHLVRRRGQEARLRCSPMKGHSHVYWYRQLPEEGLKFMVYLQKENIIDESGMPKERFSAEFPKEGPSILRIQQVVRGDSAAYFCASSSDRSTEAFFGQGTRLTVV.